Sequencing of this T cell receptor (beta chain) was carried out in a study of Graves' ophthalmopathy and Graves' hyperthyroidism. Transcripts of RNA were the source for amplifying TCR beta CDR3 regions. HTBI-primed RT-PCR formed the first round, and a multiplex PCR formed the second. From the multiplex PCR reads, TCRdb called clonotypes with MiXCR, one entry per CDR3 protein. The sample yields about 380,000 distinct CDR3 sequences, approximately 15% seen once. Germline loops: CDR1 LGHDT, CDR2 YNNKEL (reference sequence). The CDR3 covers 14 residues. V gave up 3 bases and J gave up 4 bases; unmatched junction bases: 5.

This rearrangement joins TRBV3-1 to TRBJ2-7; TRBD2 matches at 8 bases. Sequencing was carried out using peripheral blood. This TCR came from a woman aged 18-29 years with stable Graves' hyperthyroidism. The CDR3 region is CASSHWTSLYEQYF. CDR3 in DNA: TGTGCCAGCAGCCACTGGACTAGCTTGTACGAGCAGTACTTC.